One sample yielded the 10 T cell receptor beta chains listed below, sequenced in a study of cytomegalovirus exposure and HLA in healthy donors. PCR involved 60 Vbeta and 13 Jbeta primers. Measured with immunoSEQ multiplex PCR; TCRdb has only the in-frame clones, and not every one. The data hold roughly 100,000 clones, with roughly 80% observed a single time. Sequenced input: PBMCs. Every receptor here comes from a man aged 60 to 69 in good health and CMV-seronegative.

V and J are TRBV18 and TRBJ1-6; a weak D match, TRBD1 (6 bases). Trimming pared 3 bases from V and 5 bases from J, leaving 17 bases between. The CDR3 consists of 17 residues. Germline values: CDR1 KGHSH, CDR2 LQKENI. The CDR3 DNA reads TGTGCCAGCTCACCGGATCTCCCGGGACACAATAATTCACCCCTCCACTTT. Its translation is CASSPDLPGHNNSPLHF.

The chain links TRBV29-1 to TRBJ2-3; TRBD1 matches 7 bases. CDR3 length: 14 amino acids. Germline loops: CDR1 SQVTM, CDR2 ANQGSEA. Unmatched junction bases numbered 6, after V lost 6 bases and J lost 0 bases. The CDR3 coding sequence is TGCAGCGTCCCACAGGGGAGTAGCACAGATACGCAGTATTTT. Residues: CSVPQGSSTDTQYF.

This chain connects TRBV7-8 to TRBJ1-3, with TRBD1 matching 8 bases. The germline V gene encodes CDR1 SGHVS and CDR2 FQNEAQ. The CDR3 spans 16 residues. Trimming removed 1 base from V and 0 bases from J; junction bases left unmatched: 2. In nucleotides, the CDR3 is TGTGCCAGCAGCTTAGAAACAGGGGGCTCTGGAAACACCATATATTTT. Translation gives CASSLETGGSGNTIYF.

This chain links TRBV6-5 with TRBJ1-4; 7 bases align to TRBD1. The germline CDR1 and CDR2 sequences are MNHEY and SVGAGI. The CDR3 is 15 residues long. V shed 6 bases and J 5 bases; nucleotides not matched to a gene: 9. The chain's CDR3 is CASSPTGVGNEKLFF. The CDR3, as DNA: TGTGCCAGCAGCCCTACAGGGGTCGGGAATGAAAAACTGTTTTTT.

This chain links TRBV7-2 with TRBJ2-1; TRBD1 is a possible D gene (6 bases). This CDR3 has 15 amino acids. CDR1 is SGHTA and CDR2 is FQGNSA in the germline V gene. Trimming removed 1 base from V and 6 bases from J, with 13 bases in between. The DNA for the CDR3 is TGTGCCAGCAGCTTAGTACAGGGCGCTCTCAATGAGCAGTTCTTC. Encoded protein: CASSLVQGALNEQFF.

V is TRBV27 and J is TRBJ1-1, with unresolved D. From germline, CDR1 is MNHEY and CDR2 SMNVEV (reference sequence). CDR3 length: 11 amino acids. V was shortened by 7 bases and J by 3 bases, with 6 bases between the two germline ends. In DNA form, the CDR3 reads TGTGCCAGCAAGAGGGACACTGAAGCTTTCTTT. Translated, it gives CASKRDTEAFF.

The chain employs TRBV7-6 and TRBJ1-1, with TRBD1 as a possible D gene (5 bases). The V gene's germline CDR1 is SGHVS and CDR2 FNYEAQ. The CDR3 loop spans 13 amino acids. V was cut by 1 base and J by 5 bases, with 8 bases left in between. The chain's CDR3 is CASSLGQTTEAFF. For the CDR3, the DNA is TGTGCCAGCAGCTTAGGACAGACTACTGAAGCTTTCTTT.

The genes are TRBV19 and TRBJ2-2; D perhaps matches TRBD1 (6 bases). The CDR3 has 15 amino acids. The V gene's germline CDR1 is LNHDA and CDR2 SQIVND (reference sequence). V dropped 5 bases and J dropped 6 bases, with 16 bases sitting between them. The CDR3 DNA follows: TGTGCCAGTAGTCTGTCCTCACAGGGCGCCGGGGAGCTGTTTTTT. It yields the protein CASSLSSQGAGELFF. The full variable domain, its missing parts supplied by reference TRBV19 and TRBJ2-2, is DGGITQSPKYLFRKEGQNVTLSCEQNLNHDAMYWYRQDPGQGLRLIYYSQIVNDFQKGDIAEGYSVSREKKESFPLTVTSAQKNPTAFYLCASSLSSQGAGELFFGEGSRLTVL.

The chain links TRBV7-8 to TRBJ2-7; a weak D match, TRBD1 (6 bases). Deletions cut 3 bases from V and 6 bases from J, with 18 bases between. Germline lookup yields CDR1 SGHVS and CDR2 FQNEAQ. The length of the CDR3 is 15 residues. The CDR3 region is CASSLGAGDLTEQYV. The CDR3 coding sequence is TGTGCCAGCAGCTTGGGGGCAGGGGATCTGACCGAGCAGTACGTC.

The rearrangement joins TRBV29-1 to TRBJ1-1; 7 bases fit TRBD1. This CDR3 contains 16 residues. Germline values: CDR1 SQVTM, CDR2 ANQGSEA. The V segment lost 4 bases and the J segment 1 base; nucleotides outside the gene matches: 12. CDR3: CSVGGTALGGNTEAFF. The CDR3 nucleotides read TGCAGCGTTGGCGGGACAGCCCTCGGAGGGAACACTGAAGCTTTCTTT.